Below are 8 T cell receptor beta chains sequenced from a single sample in a study of shared clonotypes between healthy human individuals. Assay used: immunoSEQ multiplex PCR; TCRdb lists only in-frame clones, some missing. In the table there are around 1,900,000 clones, about 94% of which are singletons. Selected positively for CCR7 and CD45RO-negative, naive CD8 cells excluded terminally differentiated effector memory CD45RA+ cells. The sample comprised naive CD8+ T cells from PBMCs. These receptors came from a man aged 18 to 29 in good health. Some clones in this sample may be carry-over from other donors' samples.

The genes are TRBV15 and TRBJ2-1, with TRBD2 as a possible D gene (5 bases). Trimming stripped 2 bases from V and 9 bases from J, with 14 bases between. CDR3 length: 14 residues. The germline V gene encodes CDR1 LNHNV and CDR2 YYDKDF (reference sequence). The CDR3 region has the DNA TGTGCCACCAGCAGAACTAGGTTTGGCGGTGAGCAGTTCTTC. Translated, it gives CATSRTRFGGEQFF.

V gene TRBV6-1 combines with J gene TRBJ2-7, with D possibly matching TRBD2 (7 bases). With 8 bases removed from V and 2 bases from J, the gap between germline ends came to 16 bases. The germline V gene encodes CDR1 MNHNS and CDR2 SASEGT. The CDR3 is 14 residues long. CDR3 in amino acids: CASGGAVGTYEQYF. In DNA form, the CDR3 reads TGTGCCAGCGGGGGGGCTGTCGGGACCTACGAGCAGTACTTC.

The rearrangement links TRBV28 to TRBJ1-5, with D unresolved. V gave up 4 bases and J gave up 4 bases, with 8 bases separating them. The germline V gene has CDR1 MDHEN and CDR2 SYDVKM. This CDR3 spans 13 amino acids. DNA of the CDR3: TGTGCCAGCAGTTACAGATCTAATCAGCCCCAGCATTTT. This encodes CASSYRSNQPQHF.

This chain connects TRBV6-1 to TRBJ1-2; the D gene is possibly TRBD1 (5 bases). CDR3 size: 13 residues. Germline V gene sequence: CDR1 MNHNS, CDR2 SASEGT. Between the trimmed V and J ends, which lost 6 bases and 6 bases, there was a span of 14 bases. DNA for the CDR3: TGTGCCAGCAGGACGACAGTTTACGATGGCTACACCTTC. Its translation is CASRTTVYDGYTF.

The count of this clone is one. The genes are TRBV6-5 and TRBJ1-5, with 9 bases lining up with TRBD1. This CDR3 comprises 14 residues. The germline V gene has CDR1 MNHEY and CDR2 SVGAGI. V lost 8 bases and J lost 4; bases outside the gene matches: 6. CDR3 nucleotide sequence: TGTGCCAGCGGCACAGGGGGCTGGAATCAGCCCCAGCATTTT. It encodes CASGTGGWNQPQHF.

Points on this clone: Other DNA sequences in this sample translate to the same CDR3. The chain has TRBV7-9 and TRBJ2-7; no firm D call. V shed 5 bases and J shed 4 bases, with 9 bases lying between them. Germline CDR1 is SEHNR and CDR2 is FQNEAQ (reference sequence). CDR3 size: 12 residues. In nucleotides, the CDR3 is TGTGCCAGCAGCCTAGGGTCATACGAGCAGTACTTC. Encoded protein: CASSLGSYEQYF.

This chain joins TRBV4-1 and TRBJ1-2; D is possibly TRBD1 (5 bases). Per germline, CDR1 MGHRA and CDR2 YSYEKL. Between the trimmed V and J ends, which lost 3 bases and 4 bases, there was a span of 15 bases. The CDR3 spans 15 residues. The CDR3 nucleotides are TGCGCCAGCAGCCAGGCTCAGGGCGGGGTCTATGGCTACACCTTC. As protein: CASSQAQGGVYGYTF.

The CDR3 sequence is CASSLAYTAPHGYTF. DNA of the CDR3: TGTGCCAGCAGCTTGGCCTATACAGCACCACATGGCTACACCTTC. The chain uses TRBV5-4 and TRBJ1-2; no reliable D call. V was trimmed by 0 bases and J by 6 bases, leaving 15 bases between them. From germline, CDR1 is SGHNT and CDR2 YYREEE (reference sequence). This CDR3 has 15 residues.